This TCR beta chain was observed in a study of blood T cell repertoires in COVID-19. Generated by immunoSEQ multiplex PCR, the TCRdb table keeps only in-frame clones and is missing some. The sample shows 300,000 to 450,000 clones, around 84% of them seen only once. This CDR3 region has 13 residues. The sample taken for sequencing was peripheral blood. This receptor was obtained from a young woman with acute or convalescent COVID-19. The chain links TRBV21-1 to TRBJ1-5. TRBV21-1 is noted as a pseudogene. The CDR3: CASRGSEDQPQHF. The CDR3 bases are TGTGCCAGCCGAGGTAGCGAAGATCAGCCCCAGCATTTT.